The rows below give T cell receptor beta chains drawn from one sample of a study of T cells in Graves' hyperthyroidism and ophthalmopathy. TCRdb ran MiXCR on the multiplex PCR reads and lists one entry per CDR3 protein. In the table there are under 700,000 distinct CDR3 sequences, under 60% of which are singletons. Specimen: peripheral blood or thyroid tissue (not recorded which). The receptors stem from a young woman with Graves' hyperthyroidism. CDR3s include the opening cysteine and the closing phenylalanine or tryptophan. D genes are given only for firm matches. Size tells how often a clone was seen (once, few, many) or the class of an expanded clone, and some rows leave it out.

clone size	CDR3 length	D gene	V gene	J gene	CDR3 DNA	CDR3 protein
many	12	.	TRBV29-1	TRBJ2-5	TGCAGCGTTCTGACGGCCCAAGAGACCCAGTACTTC	CSVLTAQETQYF
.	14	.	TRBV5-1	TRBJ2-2	TGCACCAGCAGCTTGCTCGGGGCCGGCGGGGAGCTGTTTTTT	CTSSLLGAGGELFF
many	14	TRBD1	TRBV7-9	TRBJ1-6	TGTGCCAGCAGCGCGACAGGGCCAAGGTCACCCCTCCACTTT	CASSATGPRSPLHF
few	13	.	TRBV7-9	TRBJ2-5	TGTGCCAGCAGCCAATCTAGCGTAGAGACCCAGTACTTC	CASSQSSVETQYF
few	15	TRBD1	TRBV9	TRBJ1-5	TGTGCCAGCAGCGTAGCAGGACAGGGCAATCAGCCCCAGCATTTT	CASSVAGQGNQPQHF
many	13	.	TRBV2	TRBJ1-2	TGTGCCAGCAGTGAAACAGCGGGCTATGGCTACACCTTC	CASSETAGYGYTF
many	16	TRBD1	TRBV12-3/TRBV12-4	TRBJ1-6	TGTGCCAGCAGTTCTGGACAGGGATTCAAGGATTCACCCCTCCACTTT	CASSSGQGFKDSPLHF
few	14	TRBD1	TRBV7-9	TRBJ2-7	TGTGCCAGCTCACCCGCGACAGGGACCTACGAGCAGTACTTC	CASSPATGTYEQYF
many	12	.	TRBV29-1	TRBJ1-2	TGCAGCGTTGGGGAGTCGAACTATGGCTACACCTTC	CSVGESNYGYTF
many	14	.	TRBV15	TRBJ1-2	TGTGCCACCAGCAGACCGGACAGTAACTATGGCTACACCTTC	CATSRPDSNYGYTF
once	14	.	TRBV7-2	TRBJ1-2	TGTGCCAGCAGCTTAGACGGCGTCGGAGATGGCTACACCTTC	CASSLDGVGDGYTF
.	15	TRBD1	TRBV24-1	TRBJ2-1	TGTGCCACCAGTGATCCGGGACAGGGGGCAAATGAGCAGTTCTTC	CATSDPGQGANEQFF
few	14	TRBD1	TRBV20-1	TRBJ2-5	TGCAGTGCTGGACAGGGTTTAGAAATAGAGACCCAGTACTTC	CSAGQGLEIETQYF
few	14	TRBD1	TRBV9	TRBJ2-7	TGTGCCAGCAGCCTTGGGACAGGGGGCGGTGAGCAGTACTTC	CASSLGTGGGEQYF
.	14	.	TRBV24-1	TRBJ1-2	TGTGCCACCAGTGATCCCGGGACTAGCGGTGACTACACCTTC	CATSDPGTSGDYTF
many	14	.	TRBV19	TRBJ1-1	TGTGCCAGTAGTATCGGACAGACGAACACTGAAGCTTTCTTT	CASSIGQTNTEAFF
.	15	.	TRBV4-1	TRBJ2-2	TGCGCCAGCAGCCAAGGGACAGGGAGGGAGGGGGAGCTGTTTTTT	CASSQGTGREGELFF
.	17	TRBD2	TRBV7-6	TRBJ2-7	TGTGCCAGCAGCTTTTTACCGGGACTAGTTCCCTCCTACGAGCAGTACTTC	CASSFLPGLVPSYEQYF
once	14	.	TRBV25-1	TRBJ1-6	TGTGCCAGCGTTGCCATCTCCAATAATTCACCCCTCCACTTT	CASVAISNNSPLHF
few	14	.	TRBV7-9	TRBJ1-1	TGTGCCAGCAGCTCAAATGGTCTGAACACTGAAGCTTTCTTT	CASSSNGLNTEAFF
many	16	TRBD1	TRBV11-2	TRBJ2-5	TGTGCCAGCAGCTTAGTTCCGGGACAGGGACGGGAGACCCAGTACTTC	CASSLVPGQGRETQYF
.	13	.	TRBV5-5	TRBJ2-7	TGCGCCAGCAGCCAACCTAGGGCGAACGAGCAGTACTTC	CASSQPRANEQYF